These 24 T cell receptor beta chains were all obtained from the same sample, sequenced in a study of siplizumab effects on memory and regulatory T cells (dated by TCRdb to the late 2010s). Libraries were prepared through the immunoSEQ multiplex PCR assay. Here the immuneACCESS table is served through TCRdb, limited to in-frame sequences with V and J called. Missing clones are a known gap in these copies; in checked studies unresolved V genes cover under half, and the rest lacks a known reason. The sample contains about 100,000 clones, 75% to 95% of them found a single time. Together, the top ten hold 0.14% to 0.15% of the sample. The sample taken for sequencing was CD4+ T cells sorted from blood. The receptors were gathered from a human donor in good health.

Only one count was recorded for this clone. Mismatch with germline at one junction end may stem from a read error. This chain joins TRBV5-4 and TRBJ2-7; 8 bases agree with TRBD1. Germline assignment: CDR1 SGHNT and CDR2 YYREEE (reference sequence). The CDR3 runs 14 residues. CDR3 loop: CASSQSNRGYEQYF. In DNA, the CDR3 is TGCGCCAGCAGCCAATCTAACAGGGGGTACGAGCAGTACTTC.

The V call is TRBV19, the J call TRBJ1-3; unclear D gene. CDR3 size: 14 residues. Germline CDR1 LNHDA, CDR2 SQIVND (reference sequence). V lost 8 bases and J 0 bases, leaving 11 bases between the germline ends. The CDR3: CASGSDHSGNTIYF. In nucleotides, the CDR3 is TGTGCCAGTGGGAGCGACCACTCTGGAAACACCATATATTTT.

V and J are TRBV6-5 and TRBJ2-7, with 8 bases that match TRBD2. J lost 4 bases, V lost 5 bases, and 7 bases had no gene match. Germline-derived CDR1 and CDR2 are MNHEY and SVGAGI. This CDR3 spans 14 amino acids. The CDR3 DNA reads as TGTGCCAGCAGTGGCATACGGGAGGGGTACGAGCAGTACTTC. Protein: CASSGIREGYEQYF.

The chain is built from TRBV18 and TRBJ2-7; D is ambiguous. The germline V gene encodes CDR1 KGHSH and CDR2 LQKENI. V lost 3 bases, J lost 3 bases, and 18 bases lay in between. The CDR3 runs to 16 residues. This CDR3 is CASSPTTAGSSYEQYF. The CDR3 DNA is TGTGCCAGCTCACCTACCACCGCTGGGTCGAGCTACGAGCAGTACTTC. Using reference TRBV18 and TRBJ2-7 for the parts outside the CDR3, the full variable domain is NAGVMQNPRHLVRRRGQEARLRCSPMKGHSHVYWYRQLPEEGLKFMVYLQKENIIDESGMPKERFSAEFPKEGPSILRIQQVVRGDSAAYFCASSPTTAGSSYEQYFGPGTRLTVT.

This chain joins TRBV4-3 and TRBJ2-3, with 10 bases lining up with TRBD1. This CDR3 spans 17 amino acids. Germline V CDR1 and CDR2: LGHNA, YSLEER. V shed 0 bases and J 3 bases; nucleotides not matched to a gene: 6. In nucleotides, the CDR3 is TGCGCCAGCAGCCAAGAGCGACAGGGGGCTGGGACAGATACGCAGTATTTT. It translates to CASSQERQGAGTDTQYF.

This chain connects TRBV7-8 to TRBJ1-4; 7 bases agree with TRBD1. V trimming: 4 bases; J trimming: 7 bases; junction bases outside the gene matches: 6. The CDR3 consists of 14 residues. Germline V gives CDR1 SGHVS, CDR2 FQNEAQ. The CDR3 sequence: CASSSTGLGEKLFF. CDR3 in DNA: TGTGCCAGCAGCTCGACAGGGTTGGGTGAAAAACTGTTTTTT.

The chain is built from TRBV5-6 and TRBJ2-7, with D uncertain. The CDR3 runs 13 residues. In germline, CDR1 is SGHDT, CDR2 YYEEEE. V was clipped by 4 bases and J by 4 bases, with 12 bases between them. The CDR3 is CASSPVVPYEQYF. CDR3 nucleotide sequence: TGTGCCAGCAGCCCGGTAGTACCTTACGAGCAGTACTTC.

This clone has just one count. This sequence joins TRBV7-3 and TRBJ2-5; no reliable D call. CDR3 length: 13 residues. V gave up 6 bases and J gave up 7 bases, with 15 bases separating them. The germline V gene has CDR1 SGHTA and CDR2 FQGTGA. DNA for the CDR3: TGTGCCAGCAGTTATGACCGTCCGGGGACCCAGTACTTC. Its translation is CASSYDRPGTQYF.

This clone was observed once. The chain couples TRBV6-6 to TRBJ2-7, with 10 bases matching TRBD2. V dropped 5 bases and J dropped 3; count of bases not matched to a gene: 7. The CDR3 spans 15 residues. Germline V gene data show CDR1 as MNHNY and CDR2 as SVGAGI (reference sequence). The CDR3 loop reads CASSRLTSGDYEQYF. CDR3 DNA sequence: TGTGCCAGCAGTAGACTCACTAGCGGGGACTACGAGCAGTACTTC.

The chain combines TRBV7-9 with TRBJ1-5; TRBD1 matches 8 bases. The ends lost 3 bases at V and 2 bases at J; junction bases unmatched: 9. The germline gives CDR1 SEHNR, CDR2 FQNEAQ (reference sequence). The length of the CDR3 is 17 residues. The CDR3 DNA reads TGTGCCAGCAGCTTCGGGACAGGCTGGGTGGGCAATCAGCCCCAGCATTTT. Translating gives CASSFGTGWVGNQPQHF.

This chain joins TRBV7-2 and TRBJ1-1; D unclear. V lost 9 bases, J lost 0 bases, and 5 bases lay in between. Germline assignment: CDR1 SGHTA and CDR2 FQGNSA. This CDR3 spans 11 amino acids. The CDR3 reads CASRMNTEAFF. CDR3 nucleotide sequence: TGTGCCAGTCGGATGAACACTGAAGCTTTCTTT.

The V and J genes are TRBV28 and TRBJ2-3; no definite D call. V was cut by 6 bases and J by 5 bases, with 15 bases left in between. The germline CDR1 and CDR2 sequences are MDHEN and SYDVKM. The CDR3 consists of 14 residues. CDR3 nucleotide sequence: TGTGCCAGCAGGGTACCGGGCCTTCGAGATACGCAGTATTTT. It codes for CASRVPGLRDTQYF. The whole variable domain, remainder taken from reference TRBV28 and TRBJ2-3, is DVKVTQSSRYLVKRTGEKVFLECVQDMDHENMFWYRQDPGLGLRLIYFSYDVKMKEKGDIPEGYSVSREKKERFSLILESASTNQTSMYLCASRVPGLRDTQYFGPGTRLTVL.

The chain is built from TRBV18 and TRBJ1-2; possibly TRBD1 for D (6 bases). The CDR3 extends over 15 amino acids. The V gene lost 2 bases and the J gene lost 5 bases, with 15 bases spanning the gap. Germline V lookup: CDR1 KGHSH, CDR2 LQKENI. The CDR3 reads CASSPEQGIGYGYTF. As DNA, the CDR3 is TGTGCCAGCTCACCAGAACAGGGTATAGGGTATGGCTACACCTTC.

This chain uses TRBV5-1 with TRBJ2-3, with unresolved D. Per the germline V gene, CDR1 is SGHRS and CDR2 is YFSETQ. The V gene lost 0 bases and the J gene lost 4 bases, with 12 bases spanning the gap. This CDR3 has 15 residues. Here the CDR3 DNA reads TGCGCCAGCAGCTTGGAAAATCCGGTCCCAGATACGCAGTATTTT. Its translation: CASSLENPVPDTQYF.

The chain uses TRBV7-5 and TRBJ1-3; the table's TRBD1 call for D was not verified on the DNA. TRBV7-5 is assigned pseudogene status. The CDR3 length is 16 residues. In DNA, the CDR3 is TGTGTCAGAAGCTTAGCGTCAGGGGCAGCTGGAAACACCATATATTTT. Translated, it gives CVRSLASGAAGNTIYF.

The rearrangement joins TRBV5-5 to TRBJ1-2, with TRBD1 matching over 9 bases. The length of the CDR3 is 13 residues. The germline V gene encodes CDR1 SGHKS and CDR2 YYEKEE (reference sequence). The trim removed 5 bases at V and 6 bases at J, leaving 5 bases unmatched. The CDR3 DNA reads TGTGCCAGCAGTCCCGGGACAGGGAATGGCTACACCTTC. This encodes CASSPGTGNGYTF.

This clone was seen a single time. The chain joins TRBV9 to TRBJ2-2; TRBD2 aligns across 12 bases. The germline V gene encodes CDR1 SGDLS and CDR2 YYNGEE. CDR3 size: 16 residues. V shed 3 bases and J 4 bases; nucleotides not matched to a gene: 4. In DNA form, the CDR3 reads TGTGCCAGCAGCGCTACTAGCGGGGGGTCCACCGGGGAGCTGTTTTTT. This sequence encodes CASSATSGGSTGELFF.

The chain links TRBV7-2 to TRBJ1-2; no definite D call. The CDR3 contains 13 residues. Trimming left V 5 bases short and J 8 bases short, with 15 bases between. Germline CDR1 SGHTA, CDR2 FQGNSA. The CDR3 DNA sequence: TGTGCCAGCAGCCCTTCGCAGGTTCGGGGCTACACCTTC. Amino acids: CASSPSQVRGYTF.

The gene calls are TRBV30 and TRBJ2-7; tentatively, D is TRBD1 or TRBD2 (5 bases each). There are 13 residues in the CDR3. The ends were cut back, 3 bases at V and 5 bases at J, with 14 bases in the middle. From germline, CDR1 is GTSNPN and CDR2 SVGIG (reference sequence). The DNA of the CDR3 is TGTGCCTGGAGCTCAGGGACCGAAGACGAGCAGTACTTC. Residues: CAWSSGTEDEQYF.

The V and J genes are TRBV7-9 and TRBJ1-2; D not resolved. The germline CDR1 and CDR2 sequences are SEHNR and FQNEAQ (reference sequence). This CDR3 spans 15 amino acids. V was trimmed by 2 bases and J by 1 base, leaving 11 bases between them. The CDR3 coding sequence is TGTGCCAGCAGCTTATTAGGCGGGAATAACTATGGCTACACCTTC. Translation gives CASSLLGGNNYGYTF. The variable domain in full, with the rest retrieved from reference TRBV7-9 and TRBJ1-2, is DTGVSQNPRHKITKRGQNVTFRCDPISEHNRLYWYRQTLGQGPEFLTYFQNEAQLEKSRLLSDRFSAERPKGSFSTLEIQRTEQGDSAMYLCASSLLGGNNYGYTFGSGTRLTVV.

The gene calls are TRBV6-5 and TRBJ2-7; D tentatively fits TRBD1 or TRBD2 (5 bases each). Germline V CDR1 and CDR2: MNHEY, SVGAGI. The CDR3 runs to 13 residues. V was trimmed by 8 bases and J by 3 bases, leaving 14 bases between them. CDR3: CASSKGPDYEQYF. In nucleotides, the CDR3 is TGTGCCAGCTCGAAGGGACCTGACTACGAGCAGTACTTC.

The CDR3 nucleotides read TGTGCCAGCAGGGGGGCCGGGACAGATAATGAAAAACTGTTTTTT. Its translation: CASRGAGTDNEKLFF. This rearrangement joins TRBV28 to TRBJ1-4; 7 bases line up with TRBD1. This CDR3 is built from 15 residues. Looked up from germline, CDR1 is MDHEN and CDR2 is SYDVKM. The junction had 8 bases not matched to a gene; V was cut back by 6 bases and J by 4 bases.

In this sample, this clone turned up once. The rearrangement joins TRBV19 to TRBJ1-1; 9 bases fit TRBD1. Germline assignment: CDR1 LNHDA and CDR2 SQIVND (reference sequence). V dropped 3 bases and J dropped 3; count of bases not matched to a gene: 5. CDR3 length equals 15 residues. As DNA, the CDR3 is TGTGCCAGTAGTATCTCCGGGACAGGGTACACTGAAGCTTTCTTT. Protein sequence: CASSISGTGYTEAFF.

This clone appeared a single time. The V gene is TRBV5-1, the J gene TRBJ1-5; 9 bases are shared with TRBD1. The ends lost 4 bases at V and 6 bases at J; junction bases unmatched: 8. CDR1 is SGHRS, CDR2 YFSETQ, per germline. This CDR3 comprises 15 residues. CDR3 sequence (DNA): TGCGCCAGCAGCGCAAACGGGGACAGGGCTCAGCCCCAGCATTTT. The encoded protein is CASSANGDRAQPQHF.